This T cell receptor beta chain appears in the sequencing data of a study of cytomegalovirus exposure and HLA in healthy donors. The overall study: Findings of an earlier analysis included 110 million or so unique TCR beta sequences from some 200 million T cells.

The PCR contained 60 Vbeta and 13 Jbeta primers. TCRdb's copy holds only in-frame clones and misses some; the assay was immunoSEQ multiplex PCR. The table includes about 120,000 clones, 80% detected once. The clonotype comes from a female donor in good health and CMV-seropositive. Sample: PBMCs.

CDR3: CASSLVLVGEEEKLFF. The CDR3 nucleotides are TGCGCCAGCAGCTTGGTCTTGGTAGGGGAGGAAGAAAAACTGTTTTTT. This sequence joins TRBV5-1 and TRBJ1-4, with a tentative D call TRBD1 (5 bases). The CDR3 is 16 residues long. Germline CDR1 SGHRS, CDR2 YFSETQ. V gave up 0 bases and J gave up 8 bases, with 17 bases separating them.